These T cell receptor beta chains were read from a single sample in a study of T-cell reconstitution after alpha-beta-depleted transplantation in children. TCRdb re-called the PCR reads through MiXCR, storing one row per CDR3 protein. The sample includes some 100,000 distinct CDR3 sequences, around 22% of them seen just once. Sequenced material: PBMCs, taken before TCRalphabeta/CD19-depleted stem cell transplant. These receptors were taken from a boy aged 2 to 10 with acute lymphoblastic leukemia, due to receive a stem cell transplant. Each CDR3 is given with its conserved first and last residue. Fields, in order: CDR3 length, J gene, V gene, clone size, D gene, CDR3 DNA, CDR3 protein. A D gene is named only where the DNA matches it firmly. Only part of the rows carry a size: once, few, many, or a class if the clone is expanded.

CDR3 length: 18; J gene: TRBJ2-3; V gene: TRBV4-1; clone size: few; D gene: TRBD2; CDR3 DNA: TGCGCCAGCAGCCACCCCGGACTAGCGGAGGGGTTGACAGATACGCAGTATTTT; CDR3 protein: CASSHPGLAEGLTDTQYF
CDR3 length: 15; J gene: TRBJ2-7; V gene: TRBV5-1; clone size: few; D gene: TRBD1; CDR3 DNA: TGCGCCAGCAGCTTGGCCGGGACAGTCTCCTACGAGCAGTACTTC; CDR3 protein: CASSLAGTVSYEQYF
CDR3 length: 17; J gene: TRBJ2-7; V gene: TRBV7-9; clone size: medium-sized; D gene: .; CDR3 DNA: TGTGCCAGCAGTGAATCAAGGGGACTCTCGGAGGGCTACGAGCAGTACTTC; CDR3 protein: CASSESRGLSEGYEQYF
CDR3 length: 14; J gene: TRBJ2-1; V gene: TRBV28; clone size: many; D gene: .; CDR3 DNA: TGTGCCAGCAGTCCAAGGACTTCCTACAATGAGCAGTTCTTC; CDR3 protein: CASSPRTSYNEQFF
CDR3 length: 20; J gene: TRBJ2-1; V gene: TRBV27; clone size: many; D gene: TRBD2; CDR3 DNA: TGTGCCAGCAGGATATATACCGGGACTAGCGGGGGCAGCTCCTACAATGAGCAGTTCTTC; CDR3 protein: CASRIYTGTSGGSSYNEQFF
CDR3 length: 13; J gene: TRBJ2-5; V gene: TRBV5-1; clone size: few; D gene: .; CDR3 DNA: TGCGCCAGCAGCGGGGTCCAGAAAGAGACCCAGTACTTC; CDR3 protein: CASSGVQKETQYF
CDR3 length: 18; J gene: TRBJ2-3; V gene: TRBV28; clone size: .; D gene: TRBD1; CDR3 DNA: TGTGCCAGCAGTTCCACGCTTAAAGGACAGGGCACCACAGATACGCAGTATTTT; CDR3 protein: CASSSTLKGQGTTDTQYF
CDR3 length: 12; J gene: TRBJ1-1; V gene: TRBV29-1; clone size: few; D gene: .; CDR3 DNA: TGCAGCGTTGGATTGGGGGAGATTGAAGCTTTCTTT; CDR3 protein: CSVGLGEIEAFF
CDR3 length: 17; J gene: TRBJ1-2; V gene: TRBV5-1; clone size: few; D gene: TRBD1; CDR3 DNA: TGCGCCAGCAGCTTCGATCACCCGGACAGGGTGCCCTATGGCTACACCTTC; CDR3 protein: CASSFDHPDRVPYGYTF
CDR3 length: 12; J gene: TRBJ2-4; V gene: TRBV20-1; clone size: .; D gene: .; CDR3 DNA: TGCAGTGCTAGAGAGTCTAGCAACATTCAGTACTTC; CDR3 protein: CSARESSNIQYF
CDR3 length: 14; J gene: TRBJ2-7; V gene: TRBV2; clone size: .; D gene: TRBD1; CDR3 DNA: TGTGCCAGCAGTGAGACAGGGGGACCCTACGAGCAGTACTTC; CDR3 protein: CASSETGGPYEQYF
CDR3 length: 13; J gene: TRBJ1-2; V gene: TRBV3-1; clone size: .; D gene: .; CDR3 DNA: TGTGCCAGCAGCGTGGGGCCTTACTATGGCTACACCTTC; CDR3 protein: CASSVGPYYGYTF
CDR3 length: 18; J gene: TRBJ2-3; V gene: TRBV3-1; clone size: once; D gene: .; CDR3 DNA: TGTGCCAGCAGCCAAGATCTTGAAGGAGTCCGGGGCACAGATACGCAGTATTTT; CDR3 protein: CASSQDLEGVRGTDTQYF
CDR3 length: 16; J gene: TRBJ2-1; V gene: TRBV5-1; clone size: .; D gene: TRBD2; CDR3 DNA: TGCGCCAGCAGCCCGGAACTAGCGGAGGGGCCCTATGAGCAGTTCTTC; CDR3 protein: CASSPELAEGPYEQFF
CDR3 length: 15; J gene: TRBJ2-2; V gene: TRBV24-1; clone size: few; D gene: .; CDR3 DNA: TGTGCCACCAGTGGTAAGGGGAGGAACACCGGGGAGCTGTTTTTT; CDR3 protein: CATSGKGRNTGELFF
CDR3 length: 15; J gene: TRBJ1-1; V gene: TRBV7-8; clone size: many; D gene: .; CDR3 DNA: TGTGCCAGCTCCCTTTACGGAGACCCACGGACTGAAGCTTTCTTT; CDR3 protein: CASSLYGDPRTEAFF
CDR3 length: 15; J gene: TRBJ2-3; V gene: TRBV5-1; clone size: few; D gene: TRBD1; CDR3 DNA: TGCGCCAGCAGCGTGGACGGGACAGGGTCAGATACGCAGTATTTT; CDR3 protein: CASSVDGTGSDTQYF
CDR3 length: 14; J gene: TRBJ2-1; V gene: TRBV7-2; clone size: .; D gene: .; CDR3 DNA: TGTGCCAGCAGCTTAGACCTACTAGGATATGAGCAGTTCTTC; CDR3 protein: CASSLDLLGYEQFF